This TCR beta chain was captured by sequencing in a study of blood T cells in healthy people across ages. Concerning this clonotype itself: The antigen remains undetermined.

Notes on the study in general: Correlation between TCR beta diversity and naive T cell percentage was strong. The fall in TCR beta diversity per million T cells was roughly linear with age. Those diversity estimates obtained from one million T cells were thought to be underestimates.

The use of a sample-barcoded 5' primer and a J-beta primer mix characterized a second PCR of 7 to 11 cycles. TCRdb independently ran MiXCR on the 5' RACE reads; one entry per CDR3 protein. The sample records approximately 960,000 distinct CDR3 sequences, about 29% being singletons. CDR3 length equals 13 residues. Germline CDR1 is DFQATT and CDR2 is SNEGSKA (reference sequence). V shed 6 bases and J 4 bases; nucleotides not matched to a gene: 8. This sample was shared with a second study, whose subject was T cells of mothers and their children. That study adds: Biologically related mothers and children overlapped slightly more than unrelated pairs, a non-significant difference.

This chain connects TRBV20-1 to TRBJ1-2; 7 bases line up with TRBD1. Material for sequencing was blood. The TCR was taken from a middle-aged woman in good health. The CDR3 DNA sequence: TGCAGTGCCCGCCGACAGGGAATCTATGGCTACACCTTC. This translates into CSARRQGIYGYTF.